The clone carrying this TCR beta chain was observed a handful of times. Its antigen is not known. This CDR3 region has 16 residues. V was cut by 1 base and J by 1 base, with 11 bases left in between. Per the germline V gene, CDR1 is LGHNA and CDR2 is YNFKEQ. The second PCR ran roughly 6 to 11 cycles with a sample-barcoded 5' primer and J-beta primers. MiXCR, run by TCRdb on the 5' RACE reads, gives a single entry per CDR3 protein. This sample has some 900,000 distinct CDR3 sequences, with 40% to 60% found just once. The sample belongs to a study of blood T cells in healthy people across ages. Study findings and constraints: While age rose, TCR beta diversity per million T cells dropped in a roughly linear way. It was not possible, with unsorted PBMCs, to conclusively compare naive and antigen-experienced cells.

Sequences were obtained from blood. The clonotype originates from a man aged 25-40 years in good health. This chain uses TRBV4-2 with TRBJ2-1; D is ambiguous. The CDR3 bases are TGTGCCAGCAGCCAAGTGGGCAGAGTATCCTACAATGAGCAGTTCTTC. Protein product: CASSQVGRVSYNEQFF.